The 2 T cell receptor beta chains listed next were all sequenced from one sample in a study of cytomegalovirus exposure and HLA in healthy donors (dated 2017 in TCRdb). Library construction relied on the immunoSEQ multiplex PCR assay. The multiplex PCR relied on a mix of 60 forward primers for TCR Vbeta segments and 13 reverse primers for TCR Jbeta segments. TCRdb retrieved this table from immuneACCESS and kept in-frame rearrangements only. Not all clones are present; in checked studies, unresolved V genes account for under half, and no reason is known for the remainder. The sample has about 180,000 clones on record, over 65% of them singletons. The ten top clones hold about 1.5% of the sample. What was sequenced was PBMCs. The receptors originated from a man younger than 35 in good health and CMV-seronegative.

The J gene is TRBJ1-2, the V gene TRBV7-2; no reliable D call. The V end lost 7 bases, the J end lost 3 bases, and 18 bases lay between the germline ends. CDR3 length: 15 amino acids. CDR1 and CDR2 from the germline V gene are SGHTA and FQGNSA. The CDR3 sequence is CASNPSPREHYGYTF. CDR3 sequence (DNA): TGTGCCAGCAACCCCTCTCCTCGGGAACACTATGGCTACACCTTC. Drawing the rest from reference TRBV7-2 and TRBJ1-2, the complete variable domain is GAGVSQSPSNKVTEKGKDVELRCDPISGHTALYWYRQSLGQGLEFLIYFQGNSAPDKSGLPSDRFSAERTGGSVSTLTIQRTQQEDSAVYLCASNPSPREHYGYTFGSGTRLTVV.

This chain links TRBV6-5 with TRBJ2-3; 7 nucleotides line up with TRBD2. This CDR3 spans 15 amino acids. Trimming cost V 7 bases and J 1 base; bases outside gene matches: 8. CDR1 MNHEY and CDR2 SVGAGI come from the germline V gene. CDR3 sequence: CASTPLGGGTDTQYF. Here the CDR3 DNA reads TGTGCCAGCACCCCCCTGGGGGGGGGCACAGATACGCAGTATTTT.